Listed below are T cell receptor beta chains from one sample, sequenced in a study of graft-versus-host responses after intestinal transplantation. These receptors' antigens are unknown. TCRdb's copy holds only in-frame clones and misses some; the assay was immunoSEQ multiplex PCR. The sample yields approximately 90,000 clones, about 92% seen once. Sequenced here: unstimulated CD8+ T cells sorted from spleen or lymph node cells, sampled before intestinal transplant. The receptors were gathered from a human donor who received an intestinal transplant. Both conserved end residues are part of each CDR3. Fields, in order: V gene, D gene, J gene, CDR3 DNA, CDR3 protein. The D gene is left open where the match is weak.

V: TRBV7-2
D: NA
J: TRBJ1-2
DNA: TGTGCCAGCAGCTTGGGCAGCCCTAACTATGGCTACACCTTC
CDR3: CASSLGSPNYGYTF

V: TRBV11-2
D: NA
J: TRBJ2-3
DNA: TGTGCCAGCAGCCCCGACCCGGACTACCCTCTGACCACAGATACGCAGTATTTT
CDR3: CASSPDPDYPLTTDTQYF

V: TRBV11-3
D: TRBD1
J: TRBJ2-1
DNA: TGTGCCAGCAGCTTAGGTGGGACAGGGGGCGCCGACTACAATGAGCAGTTCTTC
CDR3: CASSLGGTGGADYNEQFF

V: TRBV6-6
D: TRBD1
J: TRBJ1-2
DNA: TGTGCCAGCAGTTACTCCCAGGGGGATGGCTACACCTTC
CDR3: CASSYSQGDGYTF

V: TRBV2
D: TRBD1
J: TRBJ1-5
DNA: TGTGCCAGCAGTCCGACAGGGGGGAATCAGCCCCAGCATTTT
CDR3: CASSPTGGNQPQHF

V: TRBV13
D: TRBD1
J: TRBJ1-4
DNA: TGTGCCAGCAGCGGATCCGGGACAGGGGATGAAAAACTGTTTTTT
CDR3: CASSGSGTGDEKLFF

V: TRBV30
D: NA
J: TRBJ2-7
DNA: TGTGCCTGGAGTGTACACAGCTCCTACGAGCAGTACTTC
CDR3: CAWSVHSSYEQYF

V: TRBV27
D: TRBD2
J: TRBJ2-7
DNA: TGTGCCAGCAGTCCGTGGACTAGCGTGTACGAGCAGTACTTC
CDR3: CASSPWTSVYEQYF

V: TRBV14
D: TRBD1
J: TRBJ1-1
DNA: TGTGCCAGCAGCCCAGGGGGCACTGAAGCTTTCTTT
CDR3: CASSPGGTEAFF

V: TRBV1
D: NA
J: TRBJ2-7
DNA: TGCACCAGCAGCCAAGATCACTGGGCAGGCCTCGGGTACTTC
CDR3: CTSSQDHWAGLGYF

V: TRBV7-9
D: NA
J: TRBJ1-1
DNA: TGTGCCAGCAGCCCTCCCGGGGTTGGCATGAACACTGAAGCTTTCTTT
CDR3: CASSPPGVGMNTEAFF

V: TRBV7-2
D: NA
J: TRBJ2-1
DNA: TGTGCCAGCAGCTTATTACCACAGAATGAGCAGTTCTTC
CDR3: CASSLLPQNEQFF

V: TRBV2
D: TRBD1
J: TRBJ2-6
DNA: TGTGCCAGCATACCCCGGGACAGAGGGATTTCGGTAGGGGCCAACGTCCTGACTTTC
CDR3: CASIPRDRGISVGANVLTF

V: TRBV27
D: NA
J: TRBJ1-2
DNA: TGTGCCAGCAGTTCCGGGGGAGGTTTGGGCTACACCTTC
CDR3: CASSSGGGLGYTF

V: TRBV7-9
D: TRBD2
J: TRBJ2-3
DNA: TGTGCCAGCAGCGGGTTCCGGGCTAGCGGGGGCACAGATACGCAGTATTTT
CDR3: CASSGFRASGGTDTQYF

V: TRBV2
D: NA
J: TRBJ1-5
DNA: TGTGCCAGCAGGGGTGGAGGACAGTACAATCAGCCCCAGCATTTT
CDR3: CASRGGGQYNQPQHF

V: TRBV27
D: TRBD2
J: TRBJ2-3
DNA: TGTGCCAGCAGTTCGGCGGGGGGAGGCACAGATACGCAGTATTTT
CDR3: CASSSAGGGTDTQYF

V: TRBV15
D: TRBD1
J: TRBJ2-1
DNA: TGTGCCACCAGGCCGGGACAGGGGTACAATGAGCAGTTCTTC
CDR3: CATRPGQGYNEQFF